This T cell receptor beta chain was captured in a study of OX40 agonist ivuxolimab in advanced cancers. Germline V gives CDR1 MNHEY, CDR2 SMNVEV (reference sequence). V was trimmed by 7 bases and J by 5 bases, leaving 21 bases between them. The CDR3 has 15 residues. TCRdb keeps only in-frame clones here, not all; method: immunoSEQ multiplex PCR. Of some 70,000 clones listed, approximately 90% are singletons. The receptor comes from an adult with an advanced solid tumor such as melanoma, head and neck, liver or kidney cancer. The J gene is TRBJ2-7, the V gene TRBV27, with D perhaps TRBD1 (7 bases). The sample in question was CD4+ or CD8+ T cells sorted from blood, obtained in a trial of the OX40 agonist ivuxolimab. The CDR3: CASTLRSAGGNEQYF. In DNA form, the CDR3 reads TGTGCCAGCACTCTCCGGTCGGCAGGGGGGAACGAGCAGTACTTC.